The TCR beta chain under discussion was sequenced for a study of Tregs in tolerant kidney transplant recipients. The table came from immunoSEQ multiplex PCR; TCRdb's copy has only in-frame clones and leaves some out. The sample records roughly 66,000 clones, more than 90% being singletons. Whole-study findings and limits: Activated donor B cell expansion appeared to reveal the most relevant donor-specific TCRbeta repertoire. Antigen-driven expansion was suggested because donor-specific Tregs expanded more than all Tregs in tolerant patients.

Regarding this clone: Its cognate antigen is unknown.

This TCR was sampled from a human donor who received a combined kidney and bone marrow transplant. Here the sequenced sample was CD8+ T cells from blood, taken before the transplant.

CDR3 coding DNA: TGCGCCAGCAGCCTCCGACAGGGGAATAACTATGGCTACACCTTC. As protein: CASSLRQGNNYGYTF. The V call is TRBV4-3, the J call TRBJ1-2; 8 nucleotides line up with TRBD1. Germline V lookup: CDR1 LGHNA, CDR2 YSLEER. V lost 4 bases and J lost 1; bases outside the gene matches: 5. The CDR3 runs 15 residues.